This entry lists 9 T cell receptor beta chains sequenced from one sample in a study of regulatory T cells in long-lasting Graves disease. TCR beta libraries were built with iRepertoire HTBI primers and Arm-PCR of CDR3 regions. TCRdb called the multiplex PCR reads again in MiXCR, with one record for every CDR3 protein. The table lists around 250,000 distinct CDR3 sequences, around 19% of them singletons. Sample time point: newly diagnosed GD, antithyroid drugs for less than 3 months. Preparation of the TCR library used RNA extracted from PBMCs. These data were also filed under a second study, of T cells in Graves' hyperthyroidism and ophthalmopathy.

Sample: peripheral blood mononuclear cells (PBMCs), taken at new diagnosis, from a patient treated with antithyroid drugs. The receptors stem from a woman aged 25-40 years with Graves disease.

The CDR3 is CASSPTPGISGANVLTF. As DNA, the CDR3 is TGTGCCAGCAGTCCTACCCCGGGGATCTCTGGGGCCAACGTCCTGACTTTC. The chain uses TRBV6-1 and TRBJ2-6; possibly TRBD2 for D (5 bases). The CDR3 is 17 residues long. Germline CDR1 and CDR2: MNHNS and SASEGT. The V gene lost 5 bases and the J gene lost 0 bases, with 14 bases spanning the gap.

The V call is TRBV6-4, the J call TRBJ2-2; D remains unclear. Germline V lookup: CDR1 MRHNA, CDR2 SNTAGT. V was shortened by 3 bases and J by 0 bases, with 5 bases between the two germline ends. The CDR3 length is 14 residues. This chain's CDR3 is CASSENANTGELFF. The DNA of the CDR3 is TGTGCCAGCAGTGAAAATGCGAACACCGGGGAGCTGTTTTTT.

At least ten counts were recorded for this clonotype. The genes are TRBV6-1 and TRBJ1-1; D is undetermined. The length of the CDR3 is 10 residues. In germline, CDR1 is MNHNS, CDR2 SASEGT. V gave up 10 bases and J gave up 5 bases, with 8 bases separating them. The CDR3 here is CATGLTEAFF. As DNA, the CDR3 is TGTGCCACCGGTCTGACTGAAGCTTTCTTT.

This clonotype has at least ten counts. The chain links TRBV29-1 to TRBJ2-1, with 9 bases that match TRBD2. Trimming cost V 4 bases and J 7 bases; bases outside gene matches: 11. Germline loops: CDR1 SQVTM, CDR2 ANQGSEA. This CDR3 is 15 amino acids long. The CDR3 DNA sequence: TGCAGCGTTGTGTGGGGACTAGCTCCTGGGAATGAGCAGTTCTTC. Protein product: CSVVWGLAPGNEQFF.

This clonotype has ten or more counts. The chain links TRBV14 to TRBJ1-1; no definite D call. The CDR3 consists of 13 residues. The V gene's germline CDR1 is SGHDN and CDR2 FVKESK. Trimming cost V 1 base and J 0 bases, with 3 bases left between them. The DNA of the CDR3 is TGTGCCAGCAGCCAAGCCCTGAACACTGAAGCTTTCTTT. Its translation: CASSQALNTEAFF.

This clonotype came up many times. The chain combines TRBV20-1 with TRBJ2-1, with D perhaps being TRBD1 or TRBD2 (6 bases each). Germline-derived CDR1 and CDR2 are DFQATT and SNEGSKA (reference sequence). The CDR3 consists of 13 residues. The germline V and J ends were trimmed by 2 bases and 6 bases, with 11 bases remaining between them. The CDR3 reads CSARTGAVNEQFF. In DNA, the CDR3 is TGCAGTGCTAGAACGGGGGCGGTCAATGAGCAGTTCTTC.

This clonotype was counted ten times or more. The gene calls are TRBV29-1 and TRBJ1-2, with D unclear. Between the trimmed V and J ends, which lost 3 bases and 8 bases, there was a span of 19 bases. There are 14 residues in the CDR3. CDR1 is SQVTM, CDR2 ANQGSEA, per germline. The CDR3: CSVEGTTGFRGYTF. CDR3 nucleotide sequence: TGCAGCGTTGAGGGAACCACGGGATTTCGGGGCTACACCTTC.

This clonotype was picked up many times. CDR3 residues: CASSYPGSGEQFF. CDR3 DNA sequence: TGTGCCAGCAGTTACCCGGGCTCGGGGGAGCAGTTCTTC. The chain employs TRBV6-2 or TRBV6-3 and TRBJ2-1, with TRBD2 as a possible D gene (5 bases). Germline loops: CDR1 MNHEY, CDR2 SVGEGT. The CDR3 consists of 13 residues. The ends were cut back, 2 bases at V and 10 bases at J, with 12 bases in the middle.

This clonotype has a count of ten or more. The CDR3 sequence is CASSLVSSEQFF. The CDR3 DNA sequence: TGTGCCAGCAGCTTAGTCAGCTCCGAGCAGTTCTTC. The chain employs TRBV7-9 and TRBJ2-1; D gene ambiguous. There are 12 residues in the CDR3. Germline CDR1 SEHNR, CDR2 FQNEAQ (reference sequence). V lost 1 base and J lost 10, with 8 bases in between.